Listed here are 30 T cell receptor beta chains from one sample, sequenced in a study of T-cell reconstitution after alpha-beta-depleted transplantation in children. Using unique molecular identifiers, the investigators prepared the TCRbeta library. TCRdb re-called the PCR reads through MiXCR, storing one row per CDR3 protein. The sample gives 700,000 to 850,000 distinct CDR3 sequences, roughly 15% of which show up once; around 5% is in the top ten. This specimen consisted of PBMCs, mostly from graft donor cells, obtained 360 days after TCRalphabeta/CD19-depleted stem cell transplant. The receptors were sampled from a male patient between 10 and 17 years old who had a stem cell transplant for acute lymphoblastic leukemia, so the T cells may come from the graft donor.

The chain joins TRBV12-3 or TRBV12-4 to TRBJ2-3, with a possible D match to TRBD2 (6 bases). The CDR3 consists of 17 residues. The V gene lost 2 bases and the J gene lost 0 bases, with 15 bases spanning the gap. CDR3 region: CASSLTGGVWSTDTQYF. DNA for the CDR3: TGTGCCAGCAGTTTAACCGGGGGAGTTTGGAGCACAGATACGCAGTATTTT.

The sample holds a few counts of this clonotype. The rearrangement links TRBV12-3 or TRBV12-4 to TRBJ2-3, with 9 bases fitting TRBD2. The CDR3 length is 16 residues. The ends lost 2 bases at V and 4 bases at J; junction bases unmatched: 7. In nucleotides, the CDR3 is TGTGCCAGCAGTTTAAAGGGACTAGCAGGACCAGATACGCAGTATTTT. Translating it yields CASSLKGLAGPDTQYF.

V is TRBV10-3 and J is TRBJ2-3; no reliable D call. This CDR3 is built from 15 residues. V lost 2 bases and J lost 0, with 9 bases in between. Per germline, CDR1 ENHRY and CDR2 SYGVKD. CDR3: CAISEEDGSTDTQYF. The CDR3 region has the DNA TGTGCCATCAGTGAGGAGGACGGGAGCACAGATACGCAGTATTTT.

V is TRBV3-1 and J is TRBJ2-1, with 10 bases lining up with TRBD2. V gave up 4 bases and J gave up 7 bases; unmatched junction bases: 16. The germline gives CDR1 LGHDT, CDR2 YNNKEL (reference sequence). CDR3 size: 18 residues. CDR3 sequence reads: CASSRGQMGLAGVNEQFF. DNA for the CDR3: TGTGCCAGCAGCCGCGGACAGATGGGGCTAGCGGGAGTTAATGAGCAGTTCTTC.

This clonotype appeared a few times. This chain joins TRBV5-1 and TRBJ2-2; 14 nucleotides line up with TRBD2. CDR1 is SGHRS, CDR2 YFSETQ, per germline. V trimming: 3 bases; J trimming: 6 bases; junction bases outside the gene matches: 10. The CDR3 has 18 amino acids. CDR3 region: CASSWQTSGRAGPGELFF. For the CDR3, the DNA is TGCGCCAGCAGCTGGCAGACTAGCGGGAGGGCCGGTCCCGGGGAGCTGTTTTTT.

J is TRBJ2-7 and V is TRBV4-1; 12 bases fit TRBD2. In germline, CDR1 is MGHRA, CDR2 YSYEKL. This CDR3 has 15 amino acids. J lost 3 bases, V lost 4 bases, and 4 bases had no gene match. CDR3 region: CASSPPTSGSYEQYF. The CDR3 nucleotides read TGCGCCAGCAGCCCCCCGACTAGCGGGAGCTACGAGCAGTACTTC.

This clonotype was seen more than once but under ten times. The gene calls are TRBV5-1 and TRBJ2-5; 11 bases fit TRBD1. The germline CDR1 and CDR2 sequences are SGHRS and YFSETQ. V lost 4 bases, J lost 7 bases, and 9 bases stayed unmatched. The CDR3 covers 15 residues. The CDR3 nucleotides are TGCGCCAGCAGCACCGAGGACAGGGGGCTTGCGACCCAGTACTTC. This sequence encodes CASSTEDRGLATQYF.

The sample holds a few counts of this clonotype. The chain combines TRBV9 with TRBJ2-5; tentatively, D is TRBD2 (5 bases). The CDR3 extends over 15 amino acids. V shed 3 bases and J shed 0 bases, with 12 bases lying between them. Germline CDR1 and CDR2: SGDLS and YYNGEE. The CDR3 bases are TGTGCCAGCAGCGATACCGGGCGGGACCAAGAGACCCAGTACTTC. Its protein is CASSDTGRDQETQYF.

The gene calls are TRBV11-1 and TRBJ2-1; 12 positions agree with TRBD2. V was pared by 3 bases and J by 0 bases, with 6 bases of the junction left unmatched. There are 18 residues in the CDR3. CDR1 is SGHAT and CDR2 is FQDESV in the germline V gene (reference sequence). In DNA, the CDR3 is TGTGCCAGCAGCTTCCCCGGGACTAGCGGGTACTCCTACAATGAGCAGTTCTTC. Protein: CASSFPGTSGYSYNEQFF.

The chain joins TRBV10-2 to TRBJ2-7, with D uncertain. V shed 6 bases and J shed 2 bases, with 14 bases lying between them. CDR3 length: 14 amino acids. Germline CDR1 reads WSHSY; CDR2 reads SAAADI. CDR3 protein: CASSPGQRAYEQYF. CDR3 DNA sequence: TGCGCCAGCAGCCCGGGCCAAAGGGCCTACGAGCAGTACTTC.

In its sample, this clonotype was seen a few times. The CDR3 loop is CATSRDPYRTQKLYNEQFF. CDR3 bases: TGTGCCACCAGCAGAGACCCCTACAGGACGCAAAAGCTCTACAATGAGCAGTTCTTC. This chain links TRBV15 with TRBJ2-1, with D possibly matching TRBD1 (5 bases). The germline gives CDR1 LNHNV, CDR2 YYDKDF (reference sequence). The V end was cut by 0 bases, the J end by 3 bases, with 21 bases between. The CDR3 consists of 19 residues.

V and J are TRBV20-1 and TRBJ1-2; TRBD1 is a possible D gene (6 bases). Trimming cost V 3 bases and J 8 bases, with 13 bases left between them. The CDR3 has 12 amino acids. Germline values: CDR1 DFQATT, CDR2 SNEGSKA (reference sequence). CDR3 in DNA: TGCAGTGCTAGCGAGGGGGGGGGAGGCTACACCTTC. As protein: CSASEGGGGYTF.

This chain links TRBV2 with TRBJ1-6; D gene unclear. This CDR3 is built from 15 residues. V lost 7 bases, J lost 1 base, and 11 bases lay in between. In germline, CDR1 is SNHLY, CDR2 FYNNEI. CDR3 nucleotide sequence: TGTGCCAGCAAACTCCGTGGTTCCTATAATTCACCCCTCCACTTT. Translated, it gives CASKLRGSYNSPLHF. The full variable domain, with the rest looked up from reference TRBV2 and TRBJ1-6, is EPEVTQTPSHQVTQMGQEVILRCVPISNHLYFYWYRQILGQKVEFLVSFYNNEISEKSEIFDDQFSVERPDGSNFTLKIRSTKLEDSAMYFCASKLRGSYNSPLHFGNGTRLTVT.

The V call is TRBV29-1, the J call TRBJ1-2; D is unclear. The CDR3 loop spans 14 amino acids. Trimming took 4 bases from V and 10 from J, leaving 22 bases between them. Germline lookup yields CDR1 SQVTM and CDR2 ANQGSEA. CDR3 sequence (DNA): TGCAGCGTTGTGAAAGGCAGCTCCCCTTCCGACTACACCTTC. Translating it yields CSVVKGSSPSDYTF.

V is TRBV28 and J is TRBJ2-4; 8 bases line up with TRBD1. CDR1 is MDHEN and CDR2 is SYDVKM in the germline V gene. Trimming removed 3 bases from V and 0 bases from J; junction bases left unmatched: 4. The length of the CDR3 is 16 residues. In nucleotides, the CDR3 is TGTGCCAGCAGTTTGGACAGGGAATTAGCCAAAAACATTCAGTACTTC. Amino acid sequence: CASSLDRELAKNIQYF.

The chain couples TRBV30 to TRBJ2-7, with a possible D match to TRBD1 (6 bases). Trimming shortened V by 3 bases and J by 2 bases, and 14 bases separated the two germline ends. Germline V gene data show CDR1 as GTSNPN and CDR2 as SVGIG (reference sequence). The CDR3 spans 14 residues. This chain's CDR3 is CAWRTGHKTYEQYF. CDR3 coding DNA: TGTGCCTGGAGGACGGGACATAAGACCTACGAGCAGTACTTC.

This clonotype showed up many times. V gene TRBV20-1 combines with J gene TRBJ1-6; TRBD1 matches at 7 bases. Germline assignment: CDR1 DFQATT and CDR2 SNEGSKA (reference sequence). Trimming took 2 bases from V and 9 from J; bases not matched to a gene: 10. The CDR3 runs 15 residues. CDR3 DNA: TGCAGTGCTAGAACCCGACAGGGAGGGTTTTCACCCCTCCACTTT. Protein: CSARTRQGGFSPLHF.

The J gene is TRBJ2-3, the V gene TRBV27; TRBD1 aligns across 10 bases. The CDR3 runs to 17 residues. Unmatched junction bases numbered 21, after V lost 5 bases and J lost 13 bases. Germline values: CDR1 MNHEY, CDR2 SMNVEV (reference sequence). CDR3 DNA: TGTGCCAGCAGTGGGAAAACATCGGGACAGGGGTTGGGGAGGGAGTATTTT. Its protein is CASSGKTSGQGLGREYF.

This clonotype has just a few counts. Here the CDR3 reads CASSPLTSSTDTQYF. CDR3 coding DNA: TGTGCCAGCAGCCCCCTGACTAGCAGCACAGATACGCAGTATTTT. The chain employs TRBV6-1 and TRBJ2-3; 7 bases match TRBD2. Germline values: CDR1 MNHNS, CDR2 SASEGT. CDR3 length: 15 residues. With V trimmed by 6 bases and J by 0 bases, 6 bases remained unmatched.

This clonotype has just a few counts. The chain uses TRBV5-1 and TRBJ1-5; D remains ambiguous. This CDR3 contains 15 residues. The V gene lost 0 bases and the J gene lost 0 bases, with 7 bases spanning the gap. From germline, CDR1 is SGHRS and CDR2 YFSETQ. CDR3 protein: CASSLAGHSNQPQHF. The DNA for the CDR3 is TGCGCCAGCAGCTTGGCCGGTCATAGCAATCAGCCCCAGCATTTT.

This clonotype showed up many times. The rearrangement joins TRBV12-3 or TRBV12-4 to TRBJ1-2; 8 positions match TRBD1. Losses at the gene ends were 5 bases for V and 7 bases for J; bases not matched to a gene: 3. CDR3 length: 12 amino acids. Written as DNA, the CDR3 is TGTGCCAGCAGTCAGGACAGGGCTGGCTACACCTTC. Residues: CASSQDRAGYTF.

This chain connects TRBV5-5 to TRBJ2-7, with 10 bases matching TRBD1. CDR3 length: 15 amino acids. Trimming cost V 4 bases and J 3 bases; bases outside gene matches: 7. Germline CDR1 reads SGHKS; CDR2 reads YYEKEE (reference sequence). The CDR3 protein is CASSRPGDRGYEQYF. In DNA form, the CDR3 reads TGTGCCAGCAGCCGTCCCGGGGACAGGGGCTACGAGCAGTACTTC.

The rearrangement links TRBV7-9 to TRBJ1-1; D perhaps matches TRBD1 (5 bases). V lost 6 bases, J lost 5 bases, and 13 bases lay in between. This CDR3 region has 13 residues. In germline, CDR1 is SEHNR, CDR2 FQNEAQ (reference sequence). The CDR3 region is CASSSGLMTEAFF. The CDR3 bases are TGTGCCAGCAGTTCAGGGTTAATGACTGAAGCTTTCTTT.

The CDR3 reads CATVLVQETQYF. CDR3 DNA: TGTGCCACGGTCTTGGTACAAGAGACCCAGTACTTC. The chain uses TRBV2 and TRBJ2-5; D unresolved. Germline V lookup: CDR1 SNHLY, CDR2 FYNNEI. V shed 10 bases and J shed 2 bases, with 11 bases lying between them. The CDR3 sequence is 12 residues long.

This chain joins TRBV5-1 and TRBJ2-1; TRBD2 matches at 7 bases. Trimming removed 0 bases from V and 3 bases from J; junction bases left unmatched: 6. The germline gives CDR1 SGHRS, CDR2 YFSETQ. The CDR3 has 16 residues. This chain's CDR3 is CASSLVLASGYNEQFF. The DNA of the CDR3 is TGCGCCAGCAGCTTGGTATTGGCTAGCGGCTACAATGAGCAGTTCTTC.

This clonotype was observed a few times. J is TRBJ2-1 and V is TRBV15; D is possibly TRBD2 (6 bases). Germline V lookup: CDR1 LNHNV, CDR2 YYDKDF (reference sequence). V lost 8 bases and J lost 5, with 13 bases in between. The CDR3 has 13 amino acids. As DNA, the CDR3 is TGTGCCACCCGGGACTTGGGAAACAATGAGCAGTTCTTC. Amino acids: CATRDLGNNEQFF.

This clonotype has just a few counts. This chain connects TRBV12-3 or TRBV12-4 to TRBJ1-2; possibly TRBD1 for D (6 bases). The CDR3 length is 15 residues. V was clipped by 2 bases and J by 8 bases, with 18 bases between them. The CDR3 DNA follows: TGTGCCAGCAGTTTATGGGCAGGGGAGAAATGGGGCTACACCTTC. It codes for CASSLWAGEKWGYTF.

This chain uses TRBV3-1 with TRBJ2-1; D gene unclear. V was cut by 0 bases and J by 10 bases, with 10 bases left in between. The CDR3 sequence is 13 residues long. Germline loops: CDR1 LGHDT, CDR2 YNNKEL (reference sequence). This CDR3 reads CASSQDGWAEQFF. In DNA form, the CDR3 reads TGTGCCAGCAGCCAAGATGGCTGGGCCGAGCAGTTCTTC.

This chain uses TRBV19 with TRBJ2-1, with a weak D call TRBD2 (6 bases). Germline CDR1 is LNHDA and CDR2 is SQIVND (reference sequence). Deletions cut 2 bases from V and 6 bases from J, with 8 bases between. The CDR3 spans 13 residues. The CDR3, as DNA: TGTGCCAGTAGTATAAGCGGGCGCAATGAGCAGTTCTTC. It is translated as CASSISGRNEQFF. Together with reference TRBV19 and TRBJ2-1, the CDR3 gives the full variable domain: DGGITQSPKYLFRKEGQNVTLSCEQNLNHDAMYWYRQDPGQGLRLIYYSQIVNDFQKGDIAEGYSVSREKKESFPLTVTSAQKNPTAFYLCASSISGRNEQFFGPGTRLTVL.

This clonotype turned up a few times. The chain is built from TRBV15 and TRBJ2-1; the match to TRBD2 covers 8 bases. CDR3 length: 15 amino acids. J lost 0 bases, V lost 3 bases, and 1 base had no gene match. Germline CDR1 reads LNHNV; CDR2 reads YYDKDF (reference sequence). CDR3 coding DNA: TGTGCCACCAGCAGCGGGGGGGGCTCCTACAATGAGCAGTTCTTC. Its translation: CATSSGGGSYNEQFF.